Each of the 6 T cell receptor beta chains below was sequenced from the same sample in a study of blood T cell repertoires in COVID-19. Method: immunoSEQ multiplex PCR; TCRdb's copy keeps in-frame clones and lacks some. The sample includes about 54,000 clones, approximately 86% of them seen just once. Sequencing was carried out using peripheral blood. The origin of the receptors is a man aged 40-50 years with COVID-19, enrolled during active disease.

The chain links TRBV3-1 (or the pseudogene TRBV3-2) to TRBJ1-1; D gene uncertain. Germline-derived CDR1 and CDR2 are LGHDT and YNNKEL (reference sequence). The CDR3 length is 14 residues. The V end was cut by 4 bases, the J end by 1 base, with 10 bases between. CDR3 sequence reads: CASSRRGQNTEAFF. As DNA, the CDR3 is TGTGCCAGCAGCCGCCGAGGCCAGAACACTGAAGCTTTCTTT.

This chain links TRBV15 with TRBJ1-4; D is possibly TRBD1 (6 bases). The CDR3 extends over 16 amino acids. Germline-derived CDR1 and CDR2 are LNHNV and YYDKDF (reference sequence). The V gene lost 0 bases and the J gene lost 5 bases, with 13 bases spanning the gap. CDR3 amino acids: CATSRDLRDNNEKLFF. DNA for the CDR3: TGTGCCACCAGCAGAGATCTGAGGGACAACAATGAAAAACTGTTTTTT.

This clone has a single count. CDR3 DNA: TGTGCCAGCAGCGATTACCGGGGGTCTAATGAAAAACTGTTTTTT. Translated: CASSDYRGSNEKLFF. The chain links TRBV11-3 to TRBJ1-4; tentative D call: TRBD1 (5 bases). Germline lookup yields CDR1 SGHNT and CDR2 YENEEA. CDR3 length equals 15 residues. Trimming stripped 5 bases from V and 3 bases from J, with 13 bases between. The full variable domain, its missing parts supplied by reference TRBV11-3 and TRBJ1-4, is EAGVVQSPRYKIIEKKQPVAFWCNPISGHNTLYWYLQNLGQGPELLIRYENEEAVDDSQLPKDRFSAERLKGVDSTLKIQPAELGDSAVYLCASSDYRGSNEKLFFGSGTQLSVL.

V gene TRBV5-1 combines with J gene TRBJ2-5, with 12 nucleotides matching TRBD2. The CDR3 has 17 residues. Trimming removed 4 bases from V and 0 bases from J; junction bases left unmatched: 7. Germline assignment: CDR1 SGHRS and CDR2 YFSETQ. The CDR3, as DNA: TGCGCCAGCAGCCCCTCCGGACTAGCGGGGTACCAAGAGACCCAGTACTTC. It yields the protein CASSPSGLAGYQETQYF.

This clone ranks as medium-sized. J is TRBJ2-3 and V is TRBV5-1; TRBD2 agrees at 13 bases. Germline CDR1 reads SGHRS; CDR2 reads YFSETQ. The V and J ends lost 3 bases and 6 bases, in that order; junction bases with no gene match: 1. This CDR3 is built from 14 residues. The CDR3 region has the DNA TGCGCCAGCAGCTCGGGACTAGCGGGGGATACGCAGTATTTT. This translates into CASSSGLAGDTQYF.

V usage is TRBV5-4 and J usage is TRBJ1-1; D uncertain. This CDR3 comprises 14 residues. The germline V gene has CDR1 SGHNT and CDR2 YYREEE (reference sequence). Trimming stripped 1 base from V and 2 bases from J, with 9 bases between. In DNA, the CDR3 is TGTGCCAGCAGCTTGCCGGGTATCAACACTGAAGCTTTCTTT. As protein: CASSLPGINTEAFF.